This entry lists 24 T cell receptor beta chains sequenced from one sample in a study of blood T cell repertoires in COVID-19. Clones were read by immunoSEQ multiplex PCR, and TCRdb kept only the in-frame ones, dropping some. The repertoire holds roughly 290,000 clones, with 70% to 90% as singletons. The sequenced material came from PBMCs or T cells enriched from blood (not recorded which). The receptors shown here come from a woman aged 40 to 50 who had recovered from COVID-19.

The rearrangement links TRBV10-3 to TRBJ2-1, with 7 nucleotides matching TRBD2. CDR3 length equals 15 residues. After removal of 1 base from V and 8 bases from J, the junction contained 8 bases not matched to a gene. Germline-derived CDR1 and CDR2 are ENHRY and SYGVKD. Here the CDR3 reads CAISEWEGGDDEQFF. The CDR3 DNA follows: TGTGCCATCAGTGAGTGGGAGGGAGGTGACGATGAGCAGTTCTTC.

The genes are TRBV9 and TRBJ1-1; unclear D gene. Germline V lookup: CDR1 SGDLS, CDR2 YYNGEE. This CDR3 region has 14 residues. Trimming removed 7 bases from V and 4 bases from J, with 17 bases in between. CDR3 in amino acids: CASPLARPITEAFF. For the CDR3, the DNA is TGTGCCAGCCCCTTGGCCAGGCCCATCACTGAAGCTTTCTTT.

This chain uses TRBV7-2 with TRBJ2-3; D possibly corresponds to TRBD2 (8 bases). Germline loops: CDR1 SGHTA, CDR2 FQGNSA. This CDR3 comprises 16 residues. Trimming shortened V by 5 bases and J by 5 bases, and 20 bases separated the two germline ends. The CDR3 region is CASSRGGGRGIDTQYF. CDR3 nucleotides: TGTGCCAGCAGCCGGGGGGGCGGCAGGGGGATAGATACGCAGTATTTT.

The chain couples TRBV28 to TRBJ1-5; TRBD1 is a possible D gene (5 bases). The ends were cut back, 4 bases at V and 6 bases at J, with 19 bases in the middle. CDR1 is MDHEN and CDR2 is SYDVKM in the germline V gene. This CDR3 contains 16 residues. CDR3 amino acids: CASSWAGRGGGQPQHF. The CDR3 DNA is TGTGCCAGCAGTTGGGCGGGAAGAGGTGGGGGTCAGCCCCAGCATTTT.

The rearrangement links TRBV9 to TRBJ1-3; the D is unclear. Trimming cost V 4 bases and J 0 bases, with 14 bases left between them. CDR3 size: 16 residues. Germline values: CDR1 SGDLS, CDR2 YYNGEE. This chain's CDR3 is CASSFLDTASGNTIYF. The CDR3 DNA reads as TGTGCCAGCAGCTTCCTCGACACAGCCTCTGGAAACACCATATATTTT.

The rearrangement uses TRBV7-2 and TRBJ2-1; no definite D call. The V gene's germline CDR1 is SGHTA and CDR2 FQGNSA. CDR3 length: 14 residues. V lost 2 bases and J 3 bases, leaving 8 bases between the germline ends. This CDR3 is CASSLSGFYNEQFF. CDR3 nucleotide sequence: TGTGCCAGCAGCTTATCCGGGTTCTACAATGAGCAGTTCTTC. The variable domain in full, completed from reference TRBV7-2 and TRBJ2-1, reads GAGVSQSPSNKVTEKGKDVELRCDPISGHTALYWYRQSLGQGLEFLIYFQGNSAPDKSGLPSDRFSAERTGGSVSTLTIQRTQQEDSAVYLCASSLSGFYNEQFFGPGTRLTVL.

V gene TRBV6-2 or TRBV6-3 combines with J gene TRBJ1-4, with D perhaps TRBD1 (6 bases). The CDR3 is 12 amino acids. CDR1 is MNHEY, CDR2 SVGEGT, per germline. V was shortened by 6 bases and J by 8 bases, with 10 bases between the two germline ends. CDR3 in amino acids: CASRPQGEKLFF. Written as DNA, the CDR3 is TGTGCCAGCAGGCCTCAGGGGGAAAAACTGTTTTTT.

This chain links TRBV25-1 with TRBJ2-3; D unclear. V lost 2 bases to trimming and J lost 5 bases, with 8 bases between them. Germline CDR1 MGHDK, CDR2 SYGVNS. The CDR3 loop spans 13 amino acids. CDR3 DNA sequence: TGTGCCAGCAGTGAACCCCCCGGAGATACGCAGTATTTT. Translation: CASSEPPGDTQYF.

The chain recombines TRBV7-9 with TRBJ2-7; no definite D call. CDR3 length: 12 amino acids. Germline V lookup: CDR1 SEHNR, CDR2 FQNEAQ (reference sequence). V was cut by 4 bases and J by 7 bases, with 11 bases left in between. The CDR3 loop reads CASSSSPAEQYF. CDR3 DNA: TGTGCCAGCAGCTCTAGTCCCGCGGAGCAGTACTTC.

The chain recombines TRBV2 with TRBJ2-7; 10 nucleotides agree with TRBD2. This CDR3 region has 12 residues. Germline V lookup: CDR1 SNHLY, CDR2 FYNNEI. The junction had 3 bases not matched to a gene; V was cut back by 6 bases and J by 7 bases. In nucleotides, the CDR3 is TGTGCCAGCAGCCCAGCGGGAGGGGAGCAGTACTTC. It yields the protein CASSPAGGEQYF. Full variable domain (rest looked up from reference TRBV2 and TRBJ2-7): EPEVTQTPSHQVTQMGQEVILRCVPISNHLYFYWYRQILGQKVEFLVSFYNNEISEKSEIFDDQFSVERPDGSNFTLKIRSTKLEDSAMYFCASSPAGGEQYFGPGTRLTVT.

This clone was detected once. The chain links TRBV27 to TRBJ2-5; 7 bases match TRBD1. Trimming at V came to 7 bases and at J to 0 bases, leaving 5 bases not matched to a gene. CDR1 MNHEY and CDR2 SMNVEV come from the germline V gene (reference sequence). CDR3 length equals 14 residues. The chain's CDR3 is CASNHDRDQETQYF. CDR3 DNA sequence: TGTGCCAGCAATCATGACAGGGACCAAGAGACCCAGTACTTC.

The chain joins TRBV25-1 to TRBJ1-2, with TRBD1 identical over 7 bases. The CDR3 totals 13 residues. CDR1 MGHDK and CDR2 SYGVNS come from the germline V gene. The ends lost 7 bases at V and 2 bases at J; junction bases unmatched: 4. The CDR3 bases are TGTGCCAGCACCCCGGGACAGAACTATGGCTACACCTTC. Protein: CASTPGQNYGYTF.

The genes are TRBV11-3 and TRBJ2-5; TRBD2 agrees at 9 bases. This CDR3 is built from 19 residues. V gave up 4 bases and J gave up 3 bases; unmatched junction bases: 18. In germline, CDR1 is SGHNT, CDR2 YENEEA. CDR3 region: CASSSRKAGGEGPKETQYF. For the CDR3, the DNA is TGTGCCAGCAGCTCCCGAAAAGCGGGAGGAGAGGGCCCCAAAGAGACCCAGTACTTC.

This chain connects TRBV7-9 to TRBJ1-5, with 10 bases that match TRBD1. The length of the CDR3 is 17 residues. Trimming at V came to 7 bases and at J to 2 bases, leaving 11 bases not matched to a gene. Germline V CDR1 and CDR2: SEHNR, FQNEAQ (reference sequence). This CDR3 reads CASTKYGTGEGNQPQHF. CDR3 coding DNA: TGTGCCAGCACCAAATACGGGACAGGGGAGGGCAATCAGCCCCAGCATTTT.

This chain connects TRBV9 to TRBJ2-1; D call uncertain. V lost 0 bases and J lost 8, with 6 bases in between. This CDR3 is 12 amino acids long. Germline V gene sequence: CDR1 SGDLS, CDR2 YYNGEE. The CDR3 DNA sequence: TGTGCCAGCAGCGTAGTGGTAGATGAGCAGTTCTTC. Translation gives CASSVVVDEQFF.

For the CDR3, the DNA is TGTGCCAGCAGTCACCCCCCGGGGACAGGGCGGCCCCAGCATTTT. Translated, it gives CASSHPPGTGRPQHF. J is TRBJ1-5 and V is TRBV6-2 or TRBV6-3, with 9 bases lining up with TRBD1. This CDR3 contains 15 residues. V lost 5 bases and J lost 9; bases outside the gene matches: 11. Germline values: CDR1 MNHEY, CDR2 SVGEGT.

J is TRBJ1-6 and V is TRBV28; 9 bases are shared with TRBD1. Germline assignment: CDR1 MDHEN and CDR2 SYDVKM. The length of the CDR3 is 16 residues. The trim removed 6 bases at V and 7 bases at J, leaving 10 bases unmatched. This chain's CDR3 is CASSTGTGTGNSPLHF. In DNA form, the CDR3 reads TGTGCCAGCAGCACCGGGACAGGGACGGGGAATTCACCCCTCCACTTT.

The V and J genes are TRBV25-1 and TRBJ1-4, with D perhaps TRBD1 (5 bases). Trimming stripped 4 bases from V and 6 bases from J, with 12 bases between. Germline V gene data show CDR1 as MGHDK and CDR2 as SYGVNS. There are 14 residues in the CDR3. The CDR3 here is CASSARGGDEKLFF. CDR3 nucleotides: TGTGCCAGCAGTGCGAGGGGAGGGGATGAAAAACTGTTTTTT. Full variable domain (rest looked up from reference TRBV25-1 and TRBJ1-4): EADIYQTPRYLVIGTGKKITLECSQTMGHDKMYWYQQDPGMELHLIHYSYGVNSTEKGDLSSESTVSRIRTEHFPLTLESARPSHTSQYLCASSARGGDEKLFFGSGTQLSVL.

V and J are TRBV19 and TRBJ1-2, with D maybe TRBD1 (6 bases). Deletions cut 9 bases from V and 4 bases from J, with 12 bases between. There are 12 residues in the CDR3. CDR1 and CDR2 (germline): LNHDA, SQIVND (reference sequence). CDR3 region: CASWDKPYGYTF. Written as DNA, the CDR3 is TGTGCCAGCTGGGACAAGCCCTATGGCTACACCTTC.

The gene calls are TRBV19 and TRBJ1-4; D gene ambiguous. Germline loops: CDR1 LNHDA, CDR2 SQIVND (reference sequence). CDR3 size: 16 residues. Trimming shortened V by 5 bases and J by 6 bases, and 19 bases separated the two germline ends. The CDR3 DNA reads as TGTGCCAGTAGTCCAAGAGGGCGAGGGAGTGATGAAAAACTGTTTTTT. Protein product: CASSPRGRGSDEKLFF.

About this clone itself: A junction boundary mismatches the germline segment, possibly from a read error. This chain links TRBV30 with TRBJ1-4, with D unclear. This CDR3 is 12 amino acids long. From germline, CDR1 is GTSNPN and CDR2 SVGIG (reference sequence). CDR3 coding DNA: TGCTCGTTTCTAGGTCATAATGAAAAACTGTTTTTT. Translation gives CSFLGHNEKLFF.

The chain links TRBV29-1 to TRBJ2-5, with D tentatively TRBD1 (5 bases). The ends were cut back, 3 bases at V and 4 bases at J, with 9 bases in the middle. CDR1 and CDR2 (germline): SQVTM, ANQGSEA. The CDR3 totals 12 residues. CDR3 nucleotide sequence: TGCAGCGTTGACAGGGTAGGAGAGACCCAGTACTTC. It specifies CSVDRVGETQYF.

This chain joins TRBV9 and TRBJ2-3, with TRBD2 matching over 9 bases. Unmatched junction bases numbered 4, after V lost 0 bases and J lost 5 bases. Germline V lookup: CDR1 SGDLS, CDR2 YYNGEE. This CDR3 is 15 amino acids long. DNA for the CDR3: TGTGCCAGCAGCGTAGGGGCTAGCGGGGAAGATACGCAGTATTTT. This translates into CASSVGASGEDTQYF.

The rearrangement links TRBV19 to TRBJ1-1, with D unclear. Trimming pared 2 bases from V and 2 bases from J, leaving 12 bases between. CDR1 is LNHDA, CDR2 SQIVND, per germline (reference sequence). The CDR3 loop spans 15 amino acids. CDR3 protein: CASSIRSGDNTEAFF. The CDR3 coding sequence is TGTGCCAGTAGTATAAGGTCAGGCGATAACACTGAAGCTTTCTTT.